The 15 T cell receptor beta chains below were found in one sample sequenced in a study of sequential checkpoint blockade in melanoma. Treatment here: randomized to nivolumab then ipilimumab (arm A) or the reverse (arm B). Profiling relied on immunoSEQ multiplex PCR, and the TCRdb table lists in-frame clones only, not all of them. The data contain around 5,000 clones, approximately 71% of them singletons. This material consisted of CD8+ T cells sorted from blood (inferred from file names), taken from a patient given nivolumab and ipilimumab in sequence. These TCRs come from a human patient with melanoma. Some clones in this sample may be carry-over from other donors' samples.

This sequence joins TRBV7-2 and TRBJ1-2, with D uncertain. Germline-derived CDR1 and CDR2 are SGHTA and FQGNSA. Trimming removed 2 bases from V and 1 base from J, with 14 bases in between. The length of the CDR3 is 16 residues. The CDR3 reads CASSLPDTPLNYGYTF. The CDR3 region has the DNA TGTGCCAGCAGCTTACCTGATACTCCCCTTAACTATGGCTACACCTTC.

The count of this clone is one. The CDR3 spells CASRLLGGSSYEQYF. CDR3 nucleotides: TGTGCCAGTAGACTCCTCGGAGGGTCCTCCTACGAGCAGTACTTC. The chain has TRBV19 and TRBJ2-7, with a possible D match to TRBD2 (6 bases). V dropped 6 bases and J dropped 0 bases, with 15 bases sitting between them. In germline, CDR1 is LNHDA, CDR2 SQIVND (reference sequence). This CDR3 has 15 amino acids.

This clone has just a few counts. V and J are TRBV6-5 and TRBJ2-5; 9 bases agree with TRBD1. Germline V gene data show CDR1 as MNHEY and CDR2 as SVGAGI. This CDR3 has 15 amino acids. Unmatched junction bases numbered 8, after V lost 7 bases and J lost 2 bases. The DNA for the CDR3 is TGTGCCAGCAACGGATGGGACAGGGAACAAGAGACCCAGTACTTC. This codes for CASNGWDREQETQYF.

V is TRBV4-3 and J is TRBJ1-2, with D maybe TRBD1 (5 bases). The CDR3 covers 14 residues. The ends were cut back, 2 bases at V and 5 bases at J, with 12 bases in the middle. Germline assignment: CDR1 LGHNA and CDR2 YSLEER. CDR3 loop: CASSQSGTPYGYTF. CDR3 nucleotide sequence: TGCGCCAGCAGCCAATCCGGGACTCCGTATGGCTACACCTTC.

The CDR3 here is CASSLGRQRSTDTQYF. CDR3 coding DNA: TGTGCCAGCAGCTTAGGACGGCAGCGAAGCACAGATACGCAGTATTTT. V is TRBV7-2 and J is TRBJ2-3; D unclear. Trimming pared 1 base from V and 0 bases from J, leaving 11 bases between. Germline CDR1 and CDR2: SGHTA and FQGNSA. The CDR3 runs to 16 residues.

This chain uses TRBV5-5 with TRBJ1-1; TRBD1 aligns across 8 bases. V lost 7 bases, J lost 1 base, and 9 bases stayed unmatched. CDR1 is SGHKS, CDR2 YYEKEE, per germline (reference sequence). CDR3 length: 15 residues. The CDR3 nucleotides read TGTGCCAGCCGAATGGGGACAGGACCGAACACTGAAGCTTTCTTT. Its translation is CASRMGTGPNTEAFF.

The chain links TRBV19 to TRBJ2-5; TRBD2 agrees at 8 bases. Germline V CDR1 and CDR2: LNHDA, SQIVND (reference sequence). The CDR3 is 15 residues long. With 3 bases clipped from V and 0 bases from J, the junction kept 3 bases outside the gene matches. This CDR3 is CASSMELADQETQYF. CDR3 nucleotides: TGTGCCAGTAGTATGGAACTAGCGGACCAAGAGACCCAGTACTTC.

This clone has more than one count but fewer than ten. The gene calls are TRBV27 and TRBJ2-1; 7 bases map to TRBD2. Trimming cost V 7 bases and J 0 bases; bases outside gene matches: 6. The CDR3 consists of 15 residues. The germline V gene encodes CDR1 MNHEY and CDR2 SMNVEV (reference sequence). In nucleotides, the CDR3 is TGTGCCAGCACAACGGGGGGACCCTCCTACAATGAGCAGTTCTTC. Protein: CASTTGGPSYNEQFF.

This CDR3 reads CASSQEWTANYGYTF. The CDR3 DNA reads as TGTGCCAGCAGCCAAGAATGGACAGCTAACTATGGCTACACCTTC. The chain has TRBV4-2 and TRBJ1-2; a possible D gene is TRBD1 (6 bases). V was trimmed by 0 bases and J by 0 bases, leaving 8 bases between them. This CDR3 region has 15 residues. CDR1 is LGHNA and CDR2 is YNFKEQ in the germline V gene.

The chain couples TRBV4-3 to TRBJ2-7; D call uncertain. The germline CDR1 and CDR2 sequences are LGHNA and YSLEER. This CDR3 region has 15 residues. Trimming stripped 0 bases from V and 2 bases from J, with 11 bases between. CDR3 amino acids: CASSQDLRETYEQYF. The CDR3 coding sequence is TGCGCCAGCAGCCAAGATTTGCGTGAAACCTACGAGCAGTACTTC.

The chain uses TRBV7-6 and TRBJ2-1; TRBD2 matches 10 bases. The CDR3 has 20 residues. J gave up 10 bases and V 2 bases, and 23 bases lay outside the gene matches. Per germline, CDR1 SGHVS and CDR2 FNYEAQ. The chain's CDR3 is CASSLIRGPVISGGPDEQFF. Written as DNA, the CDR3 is TGTGCCAGCAGCTTAATCAGGGGCCCCGTCATTAGCGGGGGGCCAGACGAGCAGTTCTTC.

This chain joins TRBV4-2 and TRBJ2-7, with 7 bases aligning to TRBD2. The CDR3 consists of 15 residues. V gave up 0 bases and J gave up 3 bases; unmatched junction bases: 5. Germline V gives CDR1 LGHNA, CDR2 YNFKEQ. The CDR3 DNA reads TGTGCCAGCAGCCAAGAGGCCAGCGGGGACTACGAGCAGTACTTC. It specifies CASSQEASGDYEQYF.

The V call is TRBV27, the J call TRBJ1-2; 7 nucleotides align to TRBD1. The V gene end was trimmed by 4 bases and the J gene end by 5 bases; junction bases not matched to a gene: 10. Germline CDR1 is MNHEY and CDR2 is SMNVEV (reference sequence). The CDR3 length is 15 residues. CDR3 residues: CASSSRTGLVYGYTF. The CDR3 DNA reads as TGTGCCAGCAGTTCCCGGACAGGATTAGTGTATGGCTACACCTTC.

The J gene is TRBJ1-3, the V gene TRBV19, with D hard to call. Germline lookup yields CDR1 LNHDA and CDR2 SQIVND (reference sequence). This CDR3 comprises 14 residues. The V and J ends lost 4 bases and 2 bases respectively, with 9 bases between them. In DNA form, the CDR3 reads TGTGCCAGTAGTAACTACGGGACTGGAAACACCATATATTTT. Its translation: CASSNYGTGNTIYF.

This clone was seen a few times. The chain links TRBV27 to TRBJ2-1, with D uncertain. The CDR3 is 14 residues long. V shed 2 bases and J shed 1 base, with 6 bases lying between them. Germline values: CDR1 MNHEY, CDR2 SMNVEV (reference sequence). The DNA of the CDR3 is TGTGCCAGCAGTTTAGCGGATTCCTACAATGAGCAGTTCTTC. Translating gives CASSLADSYNEQFF.